This T cell receptor (beta chain) was identified during a study of T cell repertoires in cytomegalovirus infection. Study context: Peptides in the study included HLA-C-restricted and HLA-B-restricted CMV epitopes. Through public TCR beta signatures, both CMV infection and matching HLA type were indicated.

Germline CDR1 is MDHEN and CDR2 is SYDVKM. This CDR3 is built from 15 residues. The V and J ends lost 6 bases and 0 bases, in that order; junction bases with no gene match: 8. General study findings and limits: Cumulative frequency of public TCR beta families picked out carriers of CMV plus the relevant HLA. HLA-C-restricted TCR beta clonotypes specific for CMV led the ex vivo response.

On this clonotype: Its antigen is unidentified.

From the reads, TCRdb called clonotypes with MiXCR, one entry per CDR3 protein. The sample includes hundreds of thousands of distinct CDR3 sequences, around 29% of them seen just once. The sample here was cultured CD8+ T cells from PBMCs, taken from culture after CMV antigen stimulation. The J gene is TRBJ2-7, the V gene TRBV28, with 7 bases lining up with TRBD1. This receptor was taken from a human donor in good health (CMV status not recorded). Some clones in this sample may be carry-over from other donors' samples. The CDR3 loop reads CASSRLGTASYEQYV. DNA for the CDR3: TGTGCCAGCAGCCGTCTAGGGACAGCCTCCTACGAGCAGTACGTC.